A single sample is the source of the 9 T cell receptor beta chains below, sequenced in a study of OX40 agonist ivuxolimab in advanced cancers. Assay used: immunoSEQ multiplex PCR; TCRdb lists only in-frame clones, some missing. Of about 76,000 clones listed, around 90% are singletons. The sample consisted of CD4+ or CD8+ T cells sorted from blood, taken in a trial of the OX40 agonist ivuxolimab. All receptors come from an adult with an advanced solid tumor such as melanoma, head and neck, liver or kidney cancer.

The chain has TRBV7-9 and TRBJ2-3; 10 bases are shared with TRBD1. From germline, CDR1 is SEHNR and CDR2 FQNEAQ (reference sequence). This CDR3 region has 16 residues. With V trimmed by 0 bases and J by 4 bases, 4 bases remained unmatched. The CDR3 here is CASSLAKDRGADTQYF. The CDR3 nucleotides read TGTGCCAGCAGCTTAGCGAAGGACAGGGGGGCAGATACGCAGTATTTT.

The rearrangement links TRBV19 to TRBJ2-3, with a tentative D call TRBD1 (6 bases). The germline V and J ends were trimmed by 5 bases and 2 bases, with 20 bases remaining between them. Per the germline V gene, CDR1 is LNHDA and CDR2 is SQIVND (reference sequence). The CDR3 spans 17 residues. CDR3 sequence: CASSLGYNREITDTQYF. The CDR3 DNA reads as TGTGCCAGTAGTTTGGGCTATAACAGGGAGATCACAGATACGCAGTATTTT.

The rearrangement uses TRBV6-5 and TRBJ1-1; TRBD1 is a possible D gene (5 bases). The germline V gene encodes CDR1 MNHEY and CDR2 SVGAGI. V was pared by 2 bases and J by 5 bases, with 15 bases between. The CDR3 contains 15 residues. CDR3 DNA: TGTGCCAGCAGTTACCGCGGAGGGGTAGGGACTGAAGCTTTCTTT. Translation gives CASSYRGGVGTEAFF.

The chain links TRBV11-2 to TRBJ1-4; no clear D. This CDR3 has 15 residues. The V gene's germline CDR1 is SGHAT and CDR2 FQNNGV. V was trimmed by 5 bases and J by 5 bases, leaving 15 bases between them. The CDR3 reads CASSPNGVRNEKLFF. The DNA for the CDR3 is TGTGCCAGCAGCCCCAACGGGGTCAGGAATGAAAAACTGTTTTTT.

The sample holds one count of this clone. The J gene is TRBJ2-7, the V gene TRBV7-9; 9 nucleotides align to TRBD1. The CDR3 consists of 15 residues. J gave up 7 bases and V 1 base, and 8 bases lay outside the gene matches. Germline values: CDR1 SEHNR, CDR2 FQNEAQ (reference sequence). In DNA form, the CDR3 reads TGTGCCAGCAGCTTAGGTCGGACAGGGGCGGAAGAGCAGTACTTC. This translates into CASSLGRTGAEEQYF.

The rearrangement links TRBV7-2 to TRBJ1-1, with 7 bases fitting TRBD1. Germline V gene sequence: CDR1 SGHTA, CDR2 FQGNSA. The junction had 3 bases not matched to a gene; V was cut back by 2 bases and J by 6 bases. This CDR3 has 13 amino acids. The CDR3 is CASSLWQGAEAFF. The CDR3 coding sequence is TGTGCCAGCAGCTTATGGCAGGGGGCTGAAGCTTTCTTT.

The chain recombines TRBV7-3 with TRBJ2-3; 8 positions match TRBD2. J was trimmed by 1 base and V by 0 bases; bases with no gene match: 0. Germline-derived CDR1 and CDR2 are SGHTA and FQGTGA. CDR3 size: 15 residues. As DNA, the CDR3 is TGTGCCAGCAGCTTAACGCGGGGGGGCACAGATACGCAGTATTTT. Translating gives CASSLTRGGTDTQYF.

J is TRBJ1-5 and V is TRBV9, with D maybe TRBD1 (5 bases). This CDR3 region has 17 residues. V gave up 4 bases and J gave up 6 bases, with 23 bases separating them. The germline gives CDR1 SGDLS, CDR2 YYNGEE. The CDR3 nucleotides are TGTGCCAGCAGCCCAGACCCTGGGCCAGGGTCTGTTCAGCCCCAGCATTTT. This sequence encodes CASSPDPGPGSVQPQHF.

CDR3 amino acids: CASSLARTITVSEQYV. The CDR3 nucleotides are TGTGCCAGCAGCTTGGCACGGACGATAACGGTTTCCGAGCAGTACGTC. This chain connects TRBV5-5 to TRBJ2-7; no clear D gene. Germline-derived CDR1 and CDR2 are SGHKS and YYEKEE (reference sequence). The CDR3 is 16 residues long. Trimming pared 0 bases from V and 6 bases from J, leaving 19 bases between.